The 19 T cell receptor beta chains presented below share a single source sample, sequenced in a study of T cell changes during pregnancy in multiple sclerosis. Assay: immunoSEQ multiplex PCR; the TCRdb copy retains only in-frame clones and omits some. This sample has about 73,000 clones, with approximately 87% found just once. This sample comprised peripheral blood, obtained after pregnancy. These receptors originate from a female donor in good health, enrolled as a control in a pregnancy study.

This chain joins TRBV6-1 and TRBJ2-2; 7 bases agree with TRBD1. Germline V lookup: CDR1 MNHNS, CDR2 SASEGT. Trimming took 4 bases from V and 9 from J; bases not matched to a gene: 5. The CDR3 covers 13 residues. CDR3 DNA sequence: TGTGCCAGCAGTGCTACAGGGGCCTGGGAGCTGTTTTTT. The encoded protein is CASSATGAWELFF.

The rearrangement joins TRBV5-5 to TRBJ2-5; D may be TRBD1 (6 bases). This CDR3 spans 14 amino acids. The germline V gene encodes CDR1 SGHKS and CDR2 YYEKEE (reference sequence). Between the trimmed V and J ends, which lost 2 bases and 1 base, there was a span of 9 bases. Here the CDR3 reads CASSFGGPQETQYF. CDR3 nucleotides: TGTGCCAGCAGCTTTGGGGGCCCCCAAGAGACCCAGTACTTC.

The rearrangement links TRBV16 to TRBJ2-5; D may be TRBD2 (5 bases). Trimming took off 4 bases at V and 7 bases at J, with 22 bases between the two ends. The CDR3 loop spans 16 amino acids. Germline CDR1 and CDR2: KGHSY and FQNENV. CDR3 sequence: CASSPPWGVSKGTQYF. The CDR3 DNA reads TGTGCCAGCAGCCCCCCCTGGGGAGTCAGCAAAGGGACCCAGTACTTC.

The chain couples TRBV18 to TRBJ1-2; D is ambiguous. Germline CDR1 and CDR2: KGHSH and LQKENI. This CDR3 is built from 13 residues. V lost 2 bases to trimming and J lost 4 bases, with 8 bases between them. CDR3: CASSPGEVYGYTF. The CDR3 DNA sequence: TGTGCCAGCTCACCAGGGGAGGTCTATGGCTACACCTTC.

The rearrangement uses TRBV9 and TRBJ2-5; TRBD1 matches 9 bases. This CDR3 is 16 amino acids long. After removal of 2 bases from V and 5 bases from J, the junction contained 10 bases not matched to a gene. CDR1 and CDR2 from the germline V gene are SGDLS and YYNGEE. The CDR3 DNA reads TGTGCCAGCAGCGTTGGTCTGGGACAGGGTGTGGAGACCCAGTACTTC. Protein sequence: CASSVGLGQGVETQYF. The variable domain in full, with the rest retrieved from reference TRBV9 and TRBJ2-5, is DSGVTQTPKHLITATGQRVTLRCSPRSGDLSVYWYQQSLDQGLQFLIQYYNGEERAKGNILERFSAQQFPDLHSELNLSSLELGDSALYFCASSVGLGQGVETQYFGPGTRLLVL.

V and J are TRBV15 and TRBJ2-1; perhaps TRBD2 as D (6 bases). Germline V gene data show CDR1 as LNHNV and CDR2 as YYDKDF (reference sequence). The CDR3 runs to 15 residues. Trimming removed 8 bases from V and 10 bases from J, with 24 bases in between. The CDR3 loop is CATGDSSGPSREQFF. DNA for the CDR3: TGTGCCACCGGTGACTCCAGCGGGCCTTCTCGGGAGCAGTTCTTC.

Written as DNA, the CDR3 is TGTGCCAGCAGTGAAGGGCTCGGGACAACCCAGTACTTC. Protein: CASSEGLGTTQYF. The rearrangement links TRBV2 to TRBJ2-5, with a possible D match to TRBD1 (6 bases). The ends were cut back, 1 base at V and 8 bases at J, with 11 bases in the middle. The CDR3 totals 13 residues. Germline lookup yields CDR1 SNHLY and CDR2 FYNNEI.

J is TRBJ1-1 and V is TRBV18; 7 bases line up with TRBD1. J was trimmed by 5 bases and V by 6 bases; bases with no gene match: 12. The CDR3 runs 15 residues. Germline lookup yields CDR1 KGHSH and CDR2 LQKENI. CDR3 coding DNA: TGTGCCAGCTCTTTAAAAACAGGGGCTGGGACTGAAGCTTTCTTT. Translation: CASSLKTGAGTEAFF. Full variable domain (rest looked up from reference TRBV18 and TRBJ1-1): NAGVMQNPRHLVRRRGQEARLRCSPMKGHSHVYWYRQLPEEGLKFMVYLQKENIIDESGMPKERFSAEFPKEGPSILRIQQVVRGDSAAYFCASSLKTGAGTEAFFGQGTRLTVV.

The chain's CDR3 is CAWSMAGSNTGELFF. As DNA, the CDR3 is TGTGCCTGGAGTATGGCGGGGTCGAACACCGGGGAGCTGTTTTTT. The chain joins TRBV30 to TRBJ2-2; tentatively, D is TRBD2 (6 bases). Germline CDR1 reads GTSNPN; CDR2 reads SVGIG (reference sequence). The CDR3 extends over 15 amino acids. Trimming stripped 2 bases from V and 0 bases from J, with 10 bases between.

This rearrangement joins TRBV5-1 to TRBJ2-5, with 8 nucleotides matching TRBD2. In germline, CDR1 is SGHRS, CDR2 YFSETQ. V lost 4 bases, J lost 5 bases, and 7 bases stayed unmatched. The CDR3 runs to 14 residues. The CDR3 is CASSPGPGGETQYF. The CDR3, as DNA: TGCGCCAGCAGCCCCGGTCCGGGGGGGGAGACCCAGTACTTC.

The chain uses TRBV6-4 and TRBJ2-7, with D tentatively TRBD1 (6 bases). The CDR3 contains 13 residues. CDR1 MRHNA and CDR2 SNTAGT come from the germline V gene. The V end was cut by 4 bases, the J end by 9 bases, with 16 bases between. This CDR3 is CASSGESGATQYF. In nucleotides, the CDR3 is TGTGCCAGCAGTGGCGAGTCAGGGGCTACGCAGTACTTC.

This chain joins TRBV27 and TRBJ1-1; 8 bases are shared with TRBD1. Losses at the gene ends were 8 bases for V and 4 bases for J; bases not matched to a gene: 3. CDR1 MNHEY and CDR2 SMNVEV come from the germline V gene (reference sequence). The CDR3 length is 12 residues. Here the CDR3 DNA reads TGTGCCAGCGGGACAGGAGCCACTGAAGCTTTCTTT. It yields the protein CASGTGATEAFF.

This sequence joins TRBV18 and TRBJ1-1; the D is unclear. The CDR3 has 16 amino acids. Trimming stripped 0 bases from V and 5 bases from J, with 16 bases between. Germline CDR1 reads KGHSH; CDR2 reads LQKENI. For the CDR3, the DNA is TGTGCCAGCTCACCACCGATGGGAGGGAGGCAGACTGAAGCTTTCTTT. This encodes CASSPPMGGRQTEAFF.

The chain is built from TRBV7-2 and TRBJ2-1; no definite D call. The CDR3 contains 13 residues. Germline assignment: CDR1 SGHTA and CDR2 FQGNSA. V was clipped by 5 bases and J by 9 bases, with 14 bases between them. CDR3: CASSPLNLSEQFF. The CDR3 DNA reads TGTGCCAGCAGCCCACTCAATCTTAGTGAGCAGTTCTTC.

The CDR3 bases are TGTGCCAGCAGCCCCCCCGGCAGGGACTCCGGGGAGCTGTTTTTT. Protein product: CASSPPGRDSGELFF. The V and J genes are TRBV9 and TRBJ2-2; perhaps TRBD2 as D (6 bases). V shed 4 bases and J shed 6 bases, with 16 bases lying between them. Per the germline V gene, CDR1 is SGDLS and CDR2 is YYNGEE. The CDR3 is 15 amino acids.

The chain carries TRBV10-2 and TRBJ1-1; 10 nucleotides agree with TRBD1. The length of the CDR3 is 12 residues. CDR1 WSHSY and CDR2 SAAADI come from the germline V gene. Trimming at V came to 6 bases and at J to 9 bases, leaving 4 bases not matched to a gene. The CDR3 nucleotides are TGCGCCAGCAGCGACAGGGGGCGCAAAGCTTTCTTT. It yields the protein CASSDRGRKAFF.

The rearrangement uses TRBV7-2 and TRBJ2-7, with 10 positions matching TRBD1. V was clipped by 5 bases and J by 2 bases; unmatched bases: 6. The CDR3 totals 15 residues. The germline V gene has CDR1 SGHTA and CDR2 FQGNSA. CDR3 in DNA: TGTGCCAGCAGCCCCCGACAGGGGGCCCCCTACGAGCAGTACTTC. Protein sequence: CASSPRQGAPYEQYF. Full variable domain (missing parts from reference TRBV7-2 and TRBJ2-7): GAGVSQSPSNKVTEKGKDVELRCDPISGHTALYWYRQSLGQGLEFLIYFQGNSAPDKSGLPSDRFSAERTGGSVSTLTIQRTQQEDSAVYLCASSPRQGAPYEQYFGPGTRLTVT.

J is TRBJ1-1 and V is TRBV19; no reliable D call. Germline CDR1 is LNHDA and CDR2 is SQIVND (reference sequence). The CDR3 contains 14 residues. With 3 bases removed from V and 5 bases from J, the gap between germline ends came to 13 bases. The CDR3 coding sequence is TGTGCCAGTAGTATTACGGGGATCGGAACTGAAGCTTTCTTT. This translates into CASSITGIGTEAFF.

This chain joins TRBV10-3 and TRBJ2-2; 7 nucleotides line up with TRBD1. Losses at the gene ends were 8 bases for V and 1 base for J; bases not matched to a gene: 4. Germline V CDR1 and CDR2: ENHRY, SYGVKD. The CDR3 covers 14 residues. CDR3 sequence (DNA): TGTGCCATCGAGGGACAGAAGAACACCGGGGAGCTGTTTTTT. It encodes CAIEGQKNTGELFF.